This TCR beta chain was sequenced for a study of cytomegalovirus exposure and HLA in healthy donors. Overall study findings and caveats: Across donors, sequencing depth was assumed by presence/absence analyses to be roughly uniform. With high specificity and sensitivity, the classifier reportedly diagnosed cytomegalovirus status.

On this clone: Its antigen is unknown.

PCR was performed using 60 Vbeta and 13 Jbeta primers. Method: immunoSEQ multiplex PCR; TCRdb's copy keeps in-frame clones and lacks some. The sample carries 160,000 or so clones, approximately 80% recorded once. In germline, CDR1 is SNHLY, CDR2 FYNNEI. V was cut by 3 bases and J by 2 bases, with 8 bases left in between. This CDR3 has 13 amino acids. This rearrangement joins TRBV2 to TRBJ2-7, with D perhaps TRBD1 (5 bases). The sequencing sample was made of PBMCs. The receptor comes from a man between 18 and 29 years old in good health and CMV-seropositive. The CDR3 sequence: CASSEETAYEQYF. CDR3 DNA: TGTGCCAGCAGTGAGGAGACAGCCTACGAGCAGTACTTC.